These T cell receptor beta chains were read from a single sample in a study of blood T cell repertoires in COVID-19. Repertoires were generated with immunoSEQ multiplex PCR, while TCRdb's copy carries only in-frame clones and drops some. The data contain about 100,000 clones, almost 95% of them singletons. The specimen sequenced was peripheral blood. The receptors stem from a middle-aged man with active COVID-19. The CDR3 runs from the conserved cysteine through the conserved F or W. D genes are given only for firm matches. A clone size is listed for some rows: how often the clone was seen (once, few, many), or a class if it is expanded.

J gene | V gene | D gene | CDR3 length | clone size | CDR3 protein | CDR3 DNA
TRBJ2-7 | TRBV20-1 | - | 14 | - | CSASLSQLLYEQYF | TGCAGTGCTAGTCTATCCCAACTCCTATACGAGCAGTACTTC
TRBJ1-5 | TRBV6-6 | TRBD1 | 15 | once | CASSPGQGLSQPQHF | TGTGCCAGCAGCCCGGGACAGGGGTTGTCTCAGCCCCAGCATTTT
TRBJ1-2 | TRBV5-6 | - | 13 | - | CASGQGQGYGYTF | TGTGCCTCAGGGCAGGGGCAAGGTTATGGCTACACCTTC
TRBJ2-1 | TRBV2 | - | 14 | - | CASRGPGGNNEQFF | TGTGCCAGCAGAGGCCCCGGCGGGAACAATGAGCAGTTCTTC
TRBJ2-7 | TRBV5-4 | TRBD1 | 14 | - | CASSPDRGPYEQYF | TGTGCCAGCAGCCCCGACAGGGGGCCCTACGAGCAGTACTTC
TRBJ1-2 | TRBV20-1 | - | 10 | - | CSASEGGYTF | TGCAGTGCCTCTGAGGGAGGCTACACCTTC
TRBJ2-7 | TRBV9 | TRBD2 | 15 | - | CASSANPAGATEQYF | TGTGCCAGCAGCGCCAATCCAGCGGGAGCAACCGAGCAGTACTTC
TRBJ1-6 | TRBV7-9 | TRBD1 | 16 | - | CASSLSGAGGFSPLHF | TGTGCCAGCAGCTTATCCGGGGCAGGGGGTTTTTCACCCCTCCACTTT
TRBJ2-7 | TRBV7-2 | TRBD1 | 15 | - | CASSLLPGQRGEQYF | TGTGCCAGCAGCTTACTACCGGGACAGAGAGGCGAGCAGTACTTC
TRBJ2-7 | TRBV5-5 | - | 13 | - | CASSLFLSYEQYF | TGTGCCAGCAGCTTGTTTCTATCCTACGAGCAGTACTTC
TRBJ2-2 | TRBV7-2 | - | 16 | - | CASSPQAPANTGELFF | TGTGCCAGCAGCCCCCAGGCCCCAGCGAACACCGGGGAGCTGTTTTTT
TRBJ1-5 | TRBV9 | - | 15 | - | CASSVDGTLNQPQHF | TGTGCCAGCAGCGTAGACGGGACACTAAATCAGCCCCAGCATTTT
TRBJ2-7 | TRBV6-5 | TRBD1 | 15 | - | CASSYTQGATYEQYF | TGTGCCAGCAGTTACACACAGGGGGCCACCTACGAGCAGTACTTC
TRBJ2-2 | TRBV19 | TRBD2 | 14 | - | CASSSGIILGELFF | TGTGCCAGTAGCAGCGGGATAATACTCGGGGAGCTGTTTTTT
TRBJ2-5 | TRBV10-2 | - | 16 | - | CASSESPGVGQETQYF | TGCGCCAGCAGTGAGTCGCCAGGGGTTGGTCAAGAGACCCAGTACTTC
TRBJ2-1 | TRBV28 | - | 15 | - | CASSLGQMRDHEQFF | TGTGCCAGCAGTTTAGGCCAGATGCGGGACCATGAGCAGTTCTTC
TRBJ2-7 | TRBV7-9 | TRBD2 | 16 | - | CASRSTSGARPYEQYF | TGTGCCAGCAGATCGACTAGCGGGGCCCGACCCTACGAGCAGTACTTC
TRBJ2-7 | TRBV19 | TRBD2 | 15 | - | CASSMLLAGNYEQYF | TGTGCCAGTAGTATGTTACTAGCGGGAAACTACGAGCAGTACTTC
TRBJ2-3 | TRBV12-3/TRBV12-4 | - | 11 | - | CASSLRDTQYF | TGTGCCAGCAGTTTGCGAGATACGCAGTATTTT
TRBJ2-1 | TRBV27 | - | 15 | - | CASSISDRTYNEQFF | TGTGCCAGCAGTATATCGGACAGAACTTACAATGAGCAGTTCTTC
TRBJ2-3 | TRBV5-1 | - | 15 | - | CASRLGGLFTDTQYF | TGCGCCAGCAGATTGGGGGGACTGTTCACAGATACGCAGTATTTT
TRBJ2-1 | TRBV25-1 | - | 12 | - | CAAGGSGIWQFF | TGTGCAGCAGGGGGTAGCGGGATATGGCAGTTCTTC
TRBJ2-7 | TRBV6-5 | - | 12 | once | CASVRDSYEQYF | TGTGCCAGCGTTCGGGACTCCTACGAGCAGTACTTC
TRBJ1-5 | TRBV3-1/TRBV3-2 | - | 15 | - | CASSPGQFSNQPQHF | TGTGCCAGCAGCCCAGGACAGTTTAGCAATCAGCCCCAGCATTTT
TRBJ1-1 | TRBV6-1 | - | 13 | - | CASSEVGGTEAFF | TGTGCCAGCAGTGAAGTGGGGGGCACTGAAGCTTTCTTT
TRBJ2-1 | TRBV7-2 | TRBD2 | 16 | once | CASSPRGLAGVLEQFF | TGTGCCAGCAGCCCCCGAGGACTAGCGGGGGTCCTTGAGCAGTTCTTC
TRBJ1-2 | TRBV28 | - | 14 | - | CASIKDRLAYGYTF | TGTGCCAGCATCAAAGACAGGTTAGCATATGGCTACACCTTC
TRBJ2-2 | TRBV20-1 | TRBD2 | 17 | - | CSASKGSGRALGGELFF | TGCAGTGCTAGTAAGGGCAGCGGGAGGGCCCTAGGCGGGGAGCTGTTTTTT
TRBJ1-5 | TRBV19 | TRBD1 | 14 | - | CASAGTGRVQPQHF | TGTGCCAGTGCCGGGACAGGGCGAGTACAGCCCCAGCATTTT
TRBJ2-1 | TRBV10-3 | TRBD2 | 15 | - | CAISEAGTRPNEQFF | TGTGCCATCAGTGAGGCCGGGACTAGACCCAATGAGCAGTTCTTC
TRBJ1-5 | TRBV11-3 | - | 12 | once | CASSQHYQPQHF | TGTGCCAGCAGCCAACATTATCAGCCCCAGCATTTT
TRBJ2-7 | TRBV14 | TRBD2 | 16 | few | CASSQDGRLARYEQYF | TGTGCCAGCAGCCAAGATGGCAGACTAGCCCGCTACGAGCAGTACTTC
TRBJ2-1 | TRBV27 | TRBD1 | 14 | - | CASSLDRGYNEQFF | TGTGCCAGCAGTCTGGACAGGGGATACAATGAGCAGTTCTTC
TRBJ1-4 | TRBV27 | - | 14 | - | CASSLSGPNEKLFF | TGTGCCAGCAGTTTATCGGGCCCTAATGAAAAACTGTTTTTT
TRBJ2-3 | TRBV5-4 | - | 13 | - | CASSFAYTDTQYF | TGTGCCAGCAGCTTTGCGTACACAGATACGCAGTATTTT
TRBJ1-5 | TRBV28 | - | 17 | - | CASRQRRVRGADQPQHF | TGTGCCAGTAGGCAGAGGCGGGTGCGGGGGGCGGATCAGCCCCAGCATTTT
TRBJ2-6 | TRBV19 | - | 13 | - | CASTVSGANVLTF | TGTGCCAGTACGGTCTCTGGGGCCAACGTCCTGACTTTC
TRBJ2-2 | TRBV9 | TRBD1 | 15 | once | CASSVGTDYTGELFF | TGTGCCAGCAGCGTGGGGACAGACTACACCGGGGAGCTGTTTTTT